This T cell receptor (beta chain) emerged from a study of cytomegalovirus exposure and HLA in healthy donors. General study points: No immune exposure information besides CMV serostatus was available. According to the study, 150 to 200 TCR beta chains were cytomegalovirus-associated.

PCR primers comprised 60 Vbeta and 13 Jbeta primers. Using immunoSEQ multiplex PCR, the repertoire was profiled, and TCRdb retains in-frame clones only, with some absent. This sample yields approximately 44,000 clones, of which about 72% are seen a single time; 1.4% belongs to the top ten. Healthy bone marrow donors formed the donor group. At the time of sampling, donors were nominally healthy, though unrecorded immune exposures were likely. About this clone itself: Its antigen is still unknown.

The CDR3 length is 15 residues. V was cut by 4 bases and J by 3 bases, with 17 bases left in between. Germline V CDR1 and CDR2: SGDLS, YYNGEE. The sample consisted of PBMCs. This chain uses TRBV9 with TRBJ2-7, with no clear D. The source is a young man in good health and CMV-seronegative. CDR3 in amino acids: CASSPRPGSNYEQYF. The CDR3 bases are TGTGCCAGCAGCCCCAGGCCCGGCTCGAACTACGAGCAGTACTTC.